A single sample is the source of the 3 T cell receptor beta chains below, sequenced in a study of memory CD4+ T cells and cytomegalovirus serostatus. Single viable CD3+CD4+CD8-CD45RO+ cells were sorted as the memory CD4+ T cells. This table comes from immunoSEQ multiplex PCR, and its TCRdb copy is limited to in-frame clones, with some not included. Of tens of thousands of clones listed, 70% to 85% were seen once; the top ten hold more than 0.75%. Sequences were obtained from memory CD4+ T cells from blood. These receptor sequences come from an adult in good health and CMV-seronegative.

V is TRBV29-1 and J is TRBJ2-3, with TRBD2 identical over 10 bases. This CDR3 is built from 15 residues. V dropped 6 bases and J dropped 5; count of bases not matched to a gene: 11. CDR1 SQVTM and CDR2 ANQGSEA come from the germline V gene. The CDR3 spells CSVAVGAGGLDTQYF. The CDR3 DNA reads as TGCAGCGTCGCTGTGGGAGCGGGAGGGTTAGATACGCAGTATTTT.

This chain links TRBV10-3 with TRBJ1-6; D is possibly TRBD1 (6 bases). CDR3 size: 14 residues. Germline values: CDR1 ENHRY, CDR2 SYGVKD. Between the trimmed V and J ends, which lost 6 bases and 7 bases, there was a span of 13 bases. CDR3 in DNA: TGTGCCATCAGCGCAGACAGGTCGAATTCACCCCTCCACTTT. This codes for CAISADRSNSPLHF.

This rearrangement joins TRBV2 to TRBJ2-7; 8 bases are a match to TRBD1. The CDR3 has 13 amino acids. CDR1 is SNHLY, CDR2 FYNNEI, per germline. Unmatched junction bases numbered 7, after V lost 8 bases and J lost 4 bases. The CDR3 nucleotides are TGTGCCAGCGGAGGACAGGGTTCTTACGAGCAGTACTTC. It yields the protein CASGGQGSYEQYF. Looking up the rest from reference TRBV2 and TRBJ2-7 gives the full variable domain: EPEVTQTPSHQVTQMGQEVILRCVPISNHLYFYWYRQILGQKVEFLVSFYNNEISEKSEIFDDQFSVERPDGSNFTLKIRSTKLEDSAMYFCASGGQGSYEQYFGPGTRLTVT.